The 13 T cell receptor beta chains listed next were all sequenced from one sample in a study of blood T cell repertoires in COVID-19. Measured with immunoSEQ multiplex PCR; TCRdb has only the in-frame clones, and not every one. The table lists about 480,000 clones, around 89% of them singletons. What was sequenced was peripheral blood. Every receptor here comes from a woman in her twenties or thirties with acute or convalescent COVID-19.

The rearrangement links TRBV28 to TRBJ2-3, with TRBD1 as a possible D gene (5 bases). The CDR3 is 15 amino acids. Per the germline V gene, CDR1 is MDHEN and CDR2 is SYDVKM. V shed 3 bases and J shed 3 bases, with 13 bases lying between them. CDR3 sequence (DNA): TGTGCCAGCAGTTTTGGGGCAGAACCTACAGATACGCAGTATTTT. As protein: CASSFGAEPTDTQYF.

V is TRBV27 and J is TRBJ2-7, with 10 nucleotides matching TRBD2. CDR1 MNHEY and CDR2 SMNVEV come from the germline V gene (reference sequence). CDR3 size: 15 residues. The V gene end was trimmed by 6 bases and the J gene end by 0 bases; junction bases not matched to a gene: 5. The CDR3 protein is CASSPSGGGSYEQYF. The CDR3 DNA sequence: TGTGCCAGCAGCCCTAGCGGGGGTGGCTCCTACGAGCAGTACTTC.

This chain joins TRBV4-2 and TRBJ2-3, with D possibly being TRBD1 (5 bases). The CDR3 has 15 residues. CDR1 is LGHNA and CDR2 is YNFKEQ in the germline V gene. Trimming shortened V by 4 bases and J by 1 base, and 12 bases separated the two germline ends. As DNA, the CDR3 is TGTGCCAGCAGCCTCGGACACCCCGGCACAGATACGCAGTATTTT. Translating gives CASSLGHPGTDTQYF.

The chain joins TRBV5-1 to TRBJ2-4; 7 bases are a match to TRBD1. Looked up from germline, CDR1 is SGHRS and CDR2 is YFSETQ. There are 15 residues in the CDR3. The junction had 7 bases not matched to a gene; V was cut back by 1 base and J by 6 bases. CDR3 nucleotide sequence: TGCGCCAGCAGCTTGTTAGGGGGCGCAGGAAACATTCAGTACTTC. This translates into CASSLLGGAGNIQYF.

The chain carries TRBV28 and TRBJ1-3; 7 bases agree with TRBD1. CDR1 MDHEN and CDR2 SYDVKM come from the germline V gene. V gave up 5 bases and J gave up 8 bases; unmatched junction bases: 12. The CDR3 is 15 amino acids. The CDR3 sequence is CASSPRQGYWDTIYF. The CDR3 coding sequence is TGTGCCAGCAGTCCCCGACAGGGATATTGGGACACCATATATTTT.

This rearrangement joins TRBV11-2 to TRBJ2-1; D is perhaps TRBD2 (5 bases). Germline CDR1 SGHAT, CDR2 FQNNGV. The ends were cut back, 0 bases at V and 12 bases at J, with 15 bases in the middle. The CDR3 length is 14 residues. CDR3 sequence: CASSLDFPGYGQFF. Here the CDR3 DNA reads TGTGCCAGCAGCTTAGATTTTCCGGGGTATGGGCAGTTCTTC.

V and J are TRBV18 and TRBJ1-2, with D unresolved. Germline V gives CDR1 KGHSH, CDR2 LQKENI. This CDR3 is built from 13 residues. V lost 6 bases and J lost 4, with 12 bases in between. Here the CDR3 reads CASSPGGLYGYTF. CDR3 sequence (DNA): TGTGCCAGCTCTCCAGGAGGACTCTATGGCTACACCTTC.

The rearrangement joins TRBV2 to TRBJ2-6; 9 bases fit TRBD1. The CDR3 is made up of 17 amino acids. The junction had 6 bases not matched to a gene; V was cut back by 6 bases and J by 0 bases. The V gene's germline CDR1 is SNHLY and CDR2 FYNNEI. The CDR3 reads CASRGGTGISGANVLTF. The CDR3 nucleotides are TGTGCCAGCAGGGGAGGGACAGGGATCTCTGGGGCCAACGTCCTGACTTTC.

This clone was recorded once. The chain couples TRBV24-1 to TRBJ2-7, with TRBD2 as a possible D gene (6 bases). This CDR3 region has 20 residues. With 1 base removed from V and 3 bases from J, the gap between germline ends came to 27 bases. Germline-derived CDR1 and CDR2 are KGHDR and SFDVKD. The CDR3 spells CATSDLASGSCLDCGYEQYF. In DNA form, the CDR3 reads TGTGCCACCAGTGATTTAGCGAGCGGGTCTTGTCTTGACTGCGGCTACGAGCAGTACTTC.

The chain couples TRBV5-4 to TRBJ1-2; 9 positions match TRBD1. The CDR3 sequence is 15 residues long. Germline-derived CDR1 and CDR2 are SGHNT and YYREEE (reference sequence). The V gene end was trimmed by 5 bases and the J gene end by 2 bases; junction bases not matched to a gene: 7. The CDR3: CASRPGTGYNYGYTF. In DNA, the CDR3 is TGTGCCAGCAGACCCGGGACAGGGTACAACTATGGCTACACCTTC.

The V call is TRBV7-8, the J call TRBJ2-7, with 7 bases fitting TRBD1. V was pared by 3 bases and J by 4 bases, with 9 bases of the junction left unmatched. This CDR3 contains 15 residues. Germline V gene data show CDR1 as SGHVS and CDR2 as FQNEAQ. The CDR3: CASSFRAGTDYEQYF. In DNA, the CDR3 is TGTGCCAGCAGCTTTCGCGCCGGGACAGATTACGAGCAGTACTTC.

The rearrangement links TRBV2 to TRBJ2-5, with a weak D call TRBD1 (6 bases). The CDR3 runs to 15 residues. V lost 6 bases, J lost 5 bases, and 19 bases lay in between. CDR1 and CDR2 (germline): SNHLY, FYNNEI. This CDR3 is CASSISTGIAETQYF. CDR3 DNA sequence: TGTGCCAGCAGCATTTCAACAGGGATTGCTGAGACCCAGTACTTC.

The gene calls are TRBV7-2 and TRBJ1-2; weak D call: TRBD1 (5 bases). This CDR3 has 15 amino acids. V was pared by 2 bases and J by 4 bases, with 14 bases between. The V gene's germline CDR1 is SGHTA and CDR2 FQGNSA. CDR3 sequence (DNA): TGTGCCAGCAGCTTACAGGGATCGGACCGCTATGGCTACACCTTC. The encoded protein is CASSLQGSDRYGYTF.